A selection of T cell receptor beta chains follows, all from one sample in a study of blood T cell repertoires in COVID-19. Assay: immunoSEQ multiplex PCR; the TCRdb copy retains only in-frame clones and omits some. Of some 120,000 clones detected, less than 90% appear once; the ten largest clones hold 18%. Specimen: PBMCs or T cells enriched from blood (not recorded which). These receptor sequences come from a man younger than 40 who had recovered from COVID-19. CDR3s include the opening cysteine and the closing phenylalanine or tryptophan. A D gene is named only where the DNA matches it firmly.

TRBJ2-7	.	TRBV3-1/TRBV3-2	CASSQEGSDSSYEQYF	TGTGCCAGCAGCCAAGAGGGTAGCGACTCCTCCTACGAGCAGTACTTC
TRBJ2-5	.	TRBV18	CASSPLAQTQYF	TGTGCCAGCTCACCTTTAGCACAGACCCAGTACTTC
TRBJ1-1	.	TRBV12-3/TRBV12-4	CASSPGGLTEAFF	TGTGCCAGCAGTCCCGGCGGTCTCACTGAAGCTTTCTTT
TRBJ2-1	.	TRBV6-5	CASTLRASSYNEQFF	TGTGCCAGCACCCTACGGGCTAGCAGCTACAATGAGCAGTTCTTC
TRBJ1-1	.	TRBV9	CASSPYANTEAFF	TGTGCCAGCAGCCCCTATGCCAACACTGAAGCTTTCTTT
TRBJ2-5	TRBD1	TRBV4-1	CASSQDFFGTGGAVETQYF	TGCGCCAGCAGCCAAGACTTTTTTGGGACAGGGGGCGCAGTAGAGACCCAGTACTTC
TRBJ1-5	.	TRBV7-9	CASSLNEDQPQHF	TGTGCCAGCAGCTTAAATGAGGATCAGCCCCAGCATTTT
TRBJ2-7	.	TRBV4-1	CASSQDTTGSFYEQYF	TGCGCCAGCAGCCAAGATACGACAGGTTCTTTCTACGAGCAGTACTTC
TRBJ2-2	TRBD1	TRBV27	CASTHRGLPSNTGELFF	TGTGCCAGCACCCACAGGGGATTACCCTCGAACACCGGGGAGCTGTTTTTT
TRBJ2-1	TRBD2	TRBV9	CASSSQTSRRYNEQFF	TGTGCCAGCAGCTCCCAGACTAGCCGGCGCTACAATGAGCAGTTCTTC